Each of the 30 T cell receptor beta chains below was sequenced from the same sample in a study of blood T cell repertoires in COVID-19. Method: immunoSEQ multiplex PCR; TCRdb's copy keeps in-frame clones and lacks some. The table records about 150,000 clones, about 87% of them present only once. The specimen sequenced was peripheral blood. The receptors derive from a man at least 80 years old with acute or convalescent COVID-19.

This clone was recorded a few times. The chain combines TRBV19 with TRBJ1-5, with TRBD1 as a possible D gene (5 bases). From germline, CDR1 is LNHDA and CDR2 SQIVND (reference sequence). V was shortened by 5 bases and J by 7 bases, with 12 bases between the two germline ends. The CDR3 has 13 amino acids. The CDR3 bases are TGTGCCAGTAGTGCGACCGGGGGGCAGCCCCAGCATTTT. Translated, it gives CASSATGGQPQHF.

This rearrangement joins TRBV11-1 to TRBJ2-1; 7 bases agree with TRBD2. The CDR3 contains 15 residues. The germline V gene has CDR1 SGHAT and CDR2 FQDESV (reference sequence). J gave up 10 bases and V 5 bases, and 14 bases lay outside the gene matches. The CDR3 DNA sequence: TGTGCCAGCAGCCTCGAGGCTAGCGGTAGGTTGGAGCAGTTCTTC. It translates to CASSLEASGRLEQFF.

J is TRBJ2-2 and V is TRBV29-1, with 8 bases identical to TRBD1. CDR1 is SQVTM and CDR2 is ANQGSEA in the germline V gene. This CDR3 spans 13 amino acids. The V gene end was trimmed by 7 bases and the J gene end by 5 bases; junction bases not matched to a gene: 6. CDR3 DNA sequence: TGCAGCGCCCGGGACAGGAAGACCGGGGAGCTGTTTTTT. Protein product: CSARDRKTGELFF.

The CDR3 spells CASSLDRDEQYF. The CDR3 region has the DNA TGTGCCAGCTCACTAGACCGGGACGAGCAGTACTTC. The chain employs TRBV18 and TRBJ2-7; D gene uncertain. V lost 4 bases to trimming and J lost 5 bases, with 9 bases between them. This CDR3 region has 12 residues. Germline-derived CDR1 and CDR2 are KGHSH and LQKENI.

The chain employs TRBV2 and TRBJ2-7; D is ambiguous. The germline gives CDR1 SNHLY, CDR2 FYNNEI. The CDR3 spans 14 residues. Trimming removed 4 bases from V and 2 bases from J, with 12 bases in between. The CDR3 protein is CASSGSVLAYEQYF. The CDR3 DNA reads TGTGCCAGCAGTGGGTCAGTTCTTGCCTACGAGCAGTACTTC.

CDR3 protein: CASSERQGMAETQYF. The CDR3 coding sequence is TGTGCCAGCAGCGAGAGACAGGGGATGGCGGAGACCCAGTACTTC. The gene calls are TRBV7-9 and TRBJ2-5; TRBD1 matches 8 bases. The CDR3 extends over 15 amino acids. CDR1 and CDR2 (germline): SEHNR, FQNEAQ (reference sequence). Trimming removed 5 bases from V and 5 bases from J; junction bases left unmatched: 10.

The V call is TRBV27, the J call TRBJ2-1, with TRBD2 identical over 10 bases. The ends lost 6 bases at V and 4 bases at J; junction bases unmatched: 6. The germline V gene encodes CDR1 MNHEY and CDR2 SMNVEV (reference sequence). The CDR3 is 15 residues long. The CDR3 here is CASRLSGGEYNEQFF. The CDR3 DNA reads TGTGCCAGCAGGTTAAGCGGGGGGGAATACAATGAGCAGTTCTTC.

V and J are TRBV11-2 and TRBJ1-5, with 8 bases lining up with TRBD1. From germline, CDR1 is SGHAT and CDR2 FQNNGV. This CDR3 region has 17 residues. With 0 bases clipped from V and 6 bases from J, the junction kept 10 bases outside the gene matches. The CDR3 here is CASSLDGAAGGSQPQHF. CDR3 coding DNA: TGTGCCAGCAGCTTAGATGGCGCGGCAGGGGGCTCTCAGCCCCAGCATTTT.

This chain joins TRBV13 and TRBJ1-5, with D perhaps TRBD1 (6 bases). Germline V gene lookup returns CDR1 PRHDT and CDR2 FYEKMQ (reference sequence). The CDR3 consists of 15 residues. The V end was cut by 4 bases, the J end by 2 bases, with 12 bases between. CDR3 loop: CASSWRGAGNQPQHF. In DNA, the CDR3 is TGTGCCAGCAGCTGGCGGGGGGCGGGCAATCAGCCCCAGCATTTT.

The rearrangement links TRBV5-1 to TRBJ2-1; perhaps TRBD2 as D (5 bases). Germline CDR1 and CDR2: SGHRS and YFSETQ. Trimming cost V 5 bases and J 2 bases, with 14 bases left between them. The CDR3 extends over 15 amino acids. CDR3 nucleotides: TGCGCCAGCAGTCCTGTGGCGGGCCCCTACAATGAGCAGTTCTTC. Its protein product is CASSPVAGPYNEQFF.

This clone was observed a few times. V gene TRBV27 combines with J gene TRBJ1-4; 8 positions match TRBD1. CDR3 length: 14 amino acids. V shed 6 bases and J 3 bases; nucleotides not matched to a gene: 3. Per the germline V gene, CDR1 is MNHEY and CDR2 is SMNVEV (reference sequence). Written as DNA, the CDR3 is TGTGCCAGCAGGCAGACAGGGGCTAATGAAAAACTGTTTTTT. Translating gives CASRQTGANEKLFF.

The rearrangement joins TRBV5-5 to TRBJ2-6; 9 bases fit TRBD1. The germline CDR1 and CDR2 sequences are SGHKS and YYEKEE (reference sequence). V was pared by 0 bases and J by 3 bases, with 4 bases of the junction left unmatched. This CDR3 is built from 17 residues. CDR3 DNA sequence: TGTGCCAGCAGCTTGGGACAGGGGGTTGGTGGGGCCAACGTCCTGACTTTC. Amino acid sequence: CASSLGQGVGGANVLTF.

This clone was seen just once. The J gene is TRBJ2-1, the V gene TRBV7-7, with 9 bases identical to TRBD1. Trimming cost V 5 bases and J 3 bases; bases outside gene matches: 8. CDR1 is SSHAT, CDR2 FNYEAQ, per germline (reference sequence). This CDR3 is built from 16 residues. This CDR3 reads CASSVAGTGNYNEQFF. The CDR3 bases are TGTGCCAGCAGCGTGGCCGGGACAGGGAACTACAATGAGCAGTTCTTC.

This clone has just a few counts. The gene calls are TRBV10-2 and TRBJ2-1, with D tentatively TRBD1 (6 bases). The V end was cut by 3 bases, the J end by 8 bases, with 14 bases between. The germline CDR1 and CDR2 sequences are WSHSY and SAAADI. The CDR3 covers 14 residues. DNA of the CDR3: TGCGCCAGCAGTGAAGCGGTCCCAGGGGATGAGCAGTTCTTC. Amino acid sequence: CASSEAVPGDEQFF.

The gene calls are TRBV28 and TRBJ2-7; 7 positions agree with TRBD1. Trimming cost V 6 bases and J 2 bases; bases outside gene matches: 7. CDR3 size: 14 residues. Germline V gene lookup returns CDR1 MDHEN and CDR2 SYDVKM. CDR3 sequence: CASSSSGTAYEQYF. For the CDR3, the DNA is TGTGCCAGCAGCTCTTCCGGGACAGCCTACGAGCAGTACTTC.

The V and J genes are TRBV19 and TRBJ2-3; D gene uncertain. The CDR3 covers 15 residues. Germline CDR1 LNHDA, CDR2 SQIVND (reference sequence). V lost 5 bases and J 0 bases, leaving 12 bases between the germline ends. This CDR3 is CASSPIETSTDTQYF. The CDR3 bases are TGTGCCAGTAGTCCTATCGAGACTAGCACAGATACGCAGTATTTT.

The chain carries TRBV7-9 and TRBJ2-1; 12 bases line up with TRBD2. Germline V gene data show CDR1 as SEHNR and CDR2 as FQNEAQ (reference sequence). The CDR3 loop spans 15 amino acids. The J segment lost 7 bases and the V segment lost 3 bases, leaving 4 bases of the junction unmatched. For the CDR3, the DNA is TGTGCCAGCAGCTTGGCTAGCGGGAGGGGGAATGAGCAGTTCTTC. Its protein product is CASSLASGRGNEQFF.

This chain uses TRBV30 with TRBJ2-6, with 7 nucleotides matching TRBD1. This CDR3 has 14 residues. The ends lost 1 base at V and 7 bases at J; junction bases unmatched: 4. CDR1 and CDR2 (germline): GTSNPN, SVGIG (reference sequence). The CDR3 loop reads CAWSAPGGANVLTF. The CDR3 DNA follows: TGTGCCTGGAGTGCCCCAGGGGGAGCCAACGTCCTGACTTTC.

The chain links TRBV27 to TRBJ2-1, with D perhaps TRBD2 (5 bases). V was trimmed by 4 bases and J by 0 bases, leaving 13 bases between them. Germline V gene sequence: CDR1 MNHEY, CDR2 SMNVEV (reference sequence). The CDR3 has 16 residues. The CDR3 loop is CASSSQRRSSYNEQFF. The DNA for the CDR3 is TGTGCCAGCAGTTCCCAGCGGAGAAGCTCCTACAATGAGCAGTTCTTC.

The chain has TRBV4-1 and TRBJ2-1; TRBD1 agrees at 9 bases. After removal of 6 bases from V and 9 bases from J, the junction contained 12 bases not matched to a gene. Germline V CDR1 and CDR2: MGHRA, YSYEKL. The CDR3 is made up of 15 amino acids. The CDR3 loop reads CASRRPGTGRLEQFF. CDR3 DNA sequence: TGCGCCAGCAGACGTCCCGGGACAGGGAGACTTGAGCAGTTCTTC.

The V and J genes are TRBV19 and TRBJ1-4, with TRBD1 matching 7 bases. The germline gives CDR1 LNHDA, CDR2 SQIVND (reference sequence). This CDR3 comprises 15 residues. V shed 8 bases and J 3 bases; nucleotides not matched to a gene: 9. In nucleotides, the CDR3 is TGTGCCAGTGGTAGACAGGGAATCTCTAATGAAAAACTGTTTTTT. Encoded protein: CASGRQGISNEKLFF.

The chain employs TRBV18 and TRBJ2-2; the match to TRBD2 covers 7 bases. The length of the CDR3 is 16 residues. Trimming removed 1 base from V and 2 bases from J; junction bases left unmatched: 4. Germline lookup yields CDR1 KGHSH and CDR2 LQKENI. The CDR3 is CASSPQTAGNTGELFF. The CDR3, as DNA: TGTGCCAGCTCACCACAGACAGCGGGAAACACCGGGGAGCTGTTTTTT. Drawing the rest from reference TRBV18 and TRBJ2-2, the complete variable domain is NAGVMQNPRHLVRRRGQEARLRCSPMKGHSHVYWYRQLPEEGLKFMVYLQKENIIDESGMPKERFSAEFPKEGPSILRIQQVVRGDSAAYFCASSPQTAGNTGELFFGEGSRLTVL.

V gene TRBV5-1 combines with J gene TRBJ2-7; perhaps TRBD1 as D (6 bases). V was trimmed by 4 bases and J by 0 bases, leaving 17 bases between them. In germline, CDR1 is SGHRS, CDR2 YFSETQ. The CDR3 has 16 amino acids. The CDR3 coding sequence is TGCGCCAGCAGCCTGGACTCCGGGACATTCTCCTACGAGCAGTACTTC. It translates to CASSLDSGTFSYEQYF.

J is TRBJ2-7 and V is TRBV6-2 or TRBV6-3; 12 bases line up with TRBD2. Per the germline V gene, CDR1 is MNHEY and CDR2 is SVGEGT. The V segment lost 0 bases and the J segment 3 bases; nucleotides outside the gene matches: 9. The CDR3 contains 18 residues. The CDR3 nucleotides are TGTGCCAGCAGTTACTCGACTAGCGGGGGTACCCCCCTCTACGAGCAGTACTTC. Translating it yields CASSYSTSGGTPLYEQYF.

The V and J genes are TRBV5-1 and TRBJ2-1; D is possibly TRBD1 (6 bases). V was pared by 4 bases and J by 0 bases, with 14 bases between. CDR3 length: 16 amino acids. Germline V gene lookup returns CDR1 SGHRS and CDR2 YFSETQ. The CDR3 spells CASSKTGRSSYNEQFF. The CDR3 region has the DNA TGCGCCAGCAGCAAGACAGGCCGCAGCTCCTACAATGAGCAGTTCTTC. The full variable domain, its missing parts supplied by reference TRBV5-1 and TRBJ2-1, is KAGVTQTPRYLIKTRGQQVTLSCSPISGHRSVSWYQQTPGQGLQFLFEYFSETQRNKGNFPGRFSGRQFSNSRSEMNVSTLELGDSALYLCASSKTGRSSYNEQFFGPGTRLTVL.

The chain employs TRBV4-2 and TRBJ2-3, with 12 bases aligning to TRBD2. This CDR3 is 17 amino acids long. V gave up 0 bases and J gave up 4 bases; unmatched junction bases: 5. The germline gives CDR1 LGHNA, CDR2 YNFKEQ. The CDR3 nucleotides read TGTGCCAGCAGCCAAGATGGGCTAGCGGGGGGGCCAGATACGCAGTATTTT. Protein sequence: CASSQDGLAGGPDTQYF.

This clone occurred once. The J gene is TRBJ2-5, the V gene TRBV19; the D is unclear. This CDR3 region has 15 residues. Trimming shortened V by 6 bases and J by 2 bases, and 16 bases separated the two germline ends. Germline loops: CDR1 LNHDA, CDR2 SQIVND (reference sequence). CDR3 DNA: TGTGCCAGTAGCCCCAATAGGATCGGGCAAGAGACCCAGTACTTC. Its protein is CASSPNRIGQETQYF.

As DNA, the CDR3 is TGTGCCAGCTCACCACCTAGGACAGGGGGCGCGTCGGGCTATGGCTACACCTTC. As protein: CASSPPRTGGASGYGYTF. The chain couples TRBV18 to TRBJ1-2; 11 nucleotides agree with TRBD1. Germline lookup yields CDR1 KGHSH and CDR2 LQKENI. This CDR3 spans 18 amino acids. The J segment lost 4 bases and the V segment lost 0 bases, leaving 10 bases of the junction unmatched.

The genes are TRBV29-1 and TRBJ1-1; D gene ambiguous. From germline, CDR1 is SQVTM and CDR2 ANQGSEA. The ends were cut back, 7 bases at V and 5 bases at J, with 20 bases in the middle. The CDR3 covers 14 residues. The CDR3 sequence: CSAPPEGLSTEAFF. The CDR3 DNA reads as TGCAGCGCTCCACCGGAGGGTTTAAGTACTGAAGCTTTCTTT. Full variable domain (rest looked up from reference TRBV29-1 and TRBJ1-1): SAVISQKPSRDICQRGTSLTIQCQVDSQVTMMFWYRQQPGQSLTLIATANQGSEATYESGFVIDKFPISRPNLTFSTLTVSNMSPEDSSIYLCSAPPEGLSTEAFFGQGTRLTVV.

The chain carries TRBV5-1 and TRBJ2-1; weak D call: TRBD1 (5 bases). CDR1 and CDR2 (germline): SGHRS, YFSETQ. The germline V and J ends were trimmed by 1 base and 2 bases, with 10 bases remaining between them. CDR3 length equals 15 residues. The CDR3 protein is CASSLWGQAYNEQFF. CDR3 sequence (DNA): TGCGCCAGCAGCTTGTGGGGCCAAGCCTACAATGAGCAGTTCTTC.